These 26 T cell receptor beta chains were all obtained from the same sample, sequenced in a study of beta chain features in type 1 diabetes. The whole isolated RNA underwent reverse transcription, so sequencing captured expressed TCRB transcripts. The method was immunoSEQ multiplex PCR; TCRdb's version includes in-frame clones alone and lacks a portion of them. In the table there are just over 600,000 clones, about a sixth of which are singletons. The sample taken for sequencing was naive CD4+ T cells from blood. The receptor source for this set is a man aged 18 to 29 in good health.

Notes on this clone: Within the sample, other DNA sequences also encode this same CDR3. CDR3 DNA sequence: TGTGCCAGCGGAGGACAGGGTAATTCACCCCTCCACTTT. It yields the protein CASGGQGNSPLHF. The chain employs TRBV2 and TRBJ1-6, with 8 bases matching TRBD1. The CDR3 extends over 13 amino acids. J was trimmed by 6 bases and V by 8 bases; bases with no gene match: 3. Germline V gene lookup returns CDR1 SNHLY and CDR2 FYNNEI.

This clone came up a few times. The chain carries TRBV5-6 and TRBJ2-5; no reliable D call. Trimming removed 0 bases at V and 3 bases at J, with 6 bases between. The CDR3 sequence is 13 residues long. Looked up from germline, CDR1 is SGHDT and CDR2 is YYEEEE. This CDR3 is CASSLERKETQYF. The CDR3 nucleotides read TGTGCCAGCAGCTTGGAAAGAAAAGAGACCCAGTACTTC.

V gene TRBV28 combines with J gene TRBJ2-1; 7 bases match TRBD2. Germline CDR1 MDHEN, CDR2 SYDVKM. The CDR3 spans 16 residues. Losses at the gene ends were 5 bases for V and 4 bases for J; bases not matched to a gene: 11. CDR3 in DNA: TGTGCCAGCAGTACCCCCCAGGGCGGGGGATACAATGAGCAGTTCTTC. It translates to CASSTPQGGGYNEQFF.

The chain couples TRBV18 to TRBJ1-6; TRBD1 agrees at 12 bases. Germline V gene sequence: CDR1 KGHSH, CDR2 LQKENI. There are 16 residues in the CDR3. J gave up 8 bases and V 2 bases, and 4 bases lay outside the gene matches. CDR3: CASSPAGTGGYSPLHF. DNA of the CDR3: TGTGCCAGCTCACCAGCCGGGACAGGGGGCTATTCACCCCTCCACTTT.

V gene TRBV7-2 combines with J gene TRBJ1-6, with unresolved D. Germline lookup yields CDR1 SGHTA and CDR2 FQGNSA. The CDR3 spans 15 residues. V was cut by 4 bases and J by 1 base, with 8 bases left in between. The CDR3 coding sequence is TGTGCCAGCAGCTCATACAGTTCCTATAATTCACCCCTCCACTTT. Encoded protein: CASSSYSSYNSPLHF.

The chain combines TRBV29-1 with TRBJ1-2; D is unclear. This CDR3 is 12 amino acids long. The germline gives CDR1 SQVTM, CDR2 ANQGSEA. V shed 0 bases and J shed 7 bases, with 9 bases lying between them. CDR3 residues: CSVEDWGSGYTF. Here the CDR3 DNA reads TGCAGCGTTGAAGATTGGGGTAGTGGCTACACCTTC.

The V call is TRBV10-3, the J call TRBJ1-5; no definite D call. This CDR3 is built from 13 residues. The germline V gene has CDR1 ENHRY and CDR2 SYGVKD. The ends were cut back, 4 bases at V and 7 bases at J, with 11 bases in the middle. CDR3 residues: CAISVDTKQPQHF. DNA for the CDR3: TGTGCCATCAGTGTTGACACTAAACAGCCCCAGCATTTT.

This clone was detected only a few times. The rearrangement joins TRBV29-1 to TRBJ1-1, with D maybe TRBD1 (5 bases). The germline V gene has CDR1 SQVTM and CDR2 ANQGSEA. Trimming shortened V by 1 base and J by 7 bases, and 10 bases separated the two germline ends. This CDR3 comprises 12 residues. This CDR3 reads CSVEGTYVEAFF. The CDR3 DNA sequence: TGCAGCGTTGAAGGGACATACGTTGAAGCTTTCTTT. Supplemented by reference TRBV29-1 and TRBJ1-1, the full variable domain reads SAVISQKPSRDICQRGTSLTIQCQVDSQVTMMFWYRQQPGQSLTLIATANQGSEATYESGFVIDKFPISRPNLTFSTLTVSNMSPEDSSIYLCSVEGTYVEAFFGQGTRLTVV.

This chain connects TRBV6-5 to TRBJ2-5, with D maybe TRBD2 (6 bases). This CDR3 comprises 16 residues. CDR1 MNHEY and CDR2 SVGAGI come from the germline V gene. Trimming took 2 bases from V and 0 from J, leaving 13 bases between them. CDR3 amino acids: CASSYTAGRYQETQYF. The CDR3 nucleotides read TGTGCCAGCAGTTACACGGCAGGGAGGTACCAAGAGACCCAGTACTTC.

This clone came up a few times. This sequence joins TRBV9 and TRBJ2-6; D is undetermined. From germline, CDR1 is SGDLS and CDR2 YYNGEE. V lost 4 bases to trimming and J lost 1 base, with 9 bases between them. The CDR3 is made up of 15 amino acids. The CDR3 sequence: CASSTQGSGANVLTF. In DNA form, the CDR3 reads TGTGCCAGCAGCACCCAAGGGTCTGGGGCCAACGTCCTGACTTTC.

This clone was observed a few times. The J gene is TRBJ1-1, the V gene TRBV19; weak D call: TRBD1 (5 bases). V gave up 5 bases and J gave up 0 bases, with 13 bases separating them. The CDR3 consists of 15 residues. Germline CDR1 LNHDA, CDR2 SQIVND (reference sequence). The CDR3 is CASSSSGRMNTEAFF. CDR3 nucleotides: TGTGCCAGTAGTTCTTCGGGACGGATGAACACTGAAGCTTTCTTT.

This clone was picked up a small number of times. The chain combines TRBV7-9 with TRBJ2-7, with 10 bases that match TRBD1. The CDR3 spans 16 residues. Losses at the gene ends were 5 bases for V and 1 base for J; bases not matched to a gene: 8. Germline V gene lookup returns CDR1 SEHNR and CDR2 FQNEAQ (reference sequence). The CDR3 region has the DNA TGTGCCAGCAGCGCCACGGGACAGGGGCGATCCTACGAGCAGTACTTC. Amino acids: CASSATGQGRSYEQYF.

The rearrangement joins TRBV28 to TRBJ2-3; 8 bases map to TRBD2. There are 16 residues in the CDR3. Trimming cost V 3 bases and J 2 bases; bases outside gene matches: 7. The germline V gene has CDR1 MDHEN and CDR2 SYDVKM. The CDR3 region has the DNA TGTGCCAGCAGTTTGGGCGGGGGGCTTGACACAGATACGCAGTATTTT. This gives the protein CASSLGGGLDTDTQYF.

V usage is TRBV19 and J usage is TRBJ1-2, with D tentatively TRBD1 (5 bases). This CDR3 has 14 amino acids. CDR1 is LNHDA and CDR2 is SQIVND in the germline V gene (reference sequence). V shed 3 bases and J shed 0 bases, with 8 bases lying between them. Here the CDR3 reads CASSIPTANYGYTF. As DNA, the CDR3 is TGTGCCAGTAGTATCCCGACAGCTAACTATGGCTACACCTTC.

The chain uses TRBV27 and TRBJ2-3; the match to TRBD1 covers 8 bases. This CDR3 comprises 17 residues. Germline V gene lookup returns CDR1 MNHEY and CDR2 SMNVEV (reference sequence). With V trimmed by 3 bases and J by 1 base, 9 bases remained unmatched. DNA of the CDR3: TGTGCCAGCAGTTTCCTCTCCAGGGGGCAGGGCACAGATACGCAGTATTTT. As protein: CASSFLSRGQGTDTQYF.

The chain links TRBV18 to TRBJ2-1; TRBD2 aligns across 8 bases. Germline V gene lookup returns CDR1 KGHSH and CDR2 LQKENI. This CDR3 is built from 15 residues. The V gene end was trimmed by 4 bases and the J gene end by 2 bases; junction bases not matched to a gene: 4. CDR3 in DNA: TGTGCCAGCTCACTCCAGCGGGGGCCCTACAATGAGCAGTTCTTC. It is translated as CASSLQRGPYNEQFF. Looking up the rest from reference TRBV18 and TRBJ2-1 gives the full variable domain: NAGVMQNPRHLVRRRGQEARLRCSPMKGHSHVYWYRQLPEEGLKFMVYLQKENIIDESGMPKERFSAEFPKEGPSILRIQQVVRGDSAAYFCASSLQRGPYNEQFFGPGTRLTVL.

This clone has a handful of counts. The chain has TRBV6-5 and TRBJ1-1; 7 nucleotides line up with TRBD1. The V segment lost 6 bases and the J segment 7 bases; nucleotides outside the gene matches: 2. The CDR3 sequence is 11 residues long. Germline V gene data show CDR1 as MNHEY and CDR2 as SVGAGI. CDR3 amino acids: CASRWDSEAFF. CDR3 DNA sequence: TGTGCCAGCAGATGGGACAGTGAAGCTTTCTTT.

In its sample, this clone was seen a few times. CDR3 sequence: CASSLGSPGATEAFF. CDR3 in DNA: TGTGCCAGCAGCTTAGGGTCCCCAGGGGCCACTGAAGCTTTCTTT. V is TRBV7-3 and J is TRBJ1-1; the D gene is possibly TRBD1 (6 bases). This CDR3 comprises 15 residues. The germline V gene has CDR1 SGHTA and CDR2 FQGTGA. Trimming pared 2 bases from V and 4 bases from J, leaving 14 bases between.

This chain connects TRBV5-1 to TRBJ2-3, with 11 bases lining up with TRBD1. The CDR3 is 14 residues long. Germline CDR1 reads SGHRS; CDR2 reads YFSETQ. Trimming took 3 bases from V and 4 from J; bases not matched to a gene: 1. The CDR3 sequence: CASSSGQGADTQYF. CDR3 nucleotide sequence: TGCGCCAGCAGCTCGGGACAGGGGGCAGATACGCAGTATTTT.

J is TRBJ2-1 and V is TRBV5-1; TRBD1 matches 7 bases. The trim removed 4 bases at V and 4 bases at J, leaving 11 bases unmatched. The CDR3 runs 16 residues. CDR1 SGHRS and CDR2 YFSETQ come from the germline V gene. DNA for the CDR3: TGCGCCAGCAGCGCCGTGTTGGGGACAGTTTACAATGAGCAGTTCTTC. Encoded protein: CASSAVLGTVYNEQFF.

This clone was detected a few times. This chain connects TRBV7-8 to TRBJ2-1; D may correspond to TRBD1 or TRBD2 (6 bases each). V gave up 5 bases and J gave up 7 bases, with 15 bases separating them. The CDR3 consists of 14 residues. CDR1 is SGHVS and CDR2 is FQNEAQ in the germline V gene. The CDR3 spells CASSPREDRNEQFF. CDR3 sequence (DNA): TGTGCCAGCAGCCCCAGGGAGGACAGAAATGAGCAGTTCTTC.

This clone was recorded only once. The V gene is TRBV18, the J gene TRBJ2-7; D is perhaps TRBD1 or TRBD2 (5 bases each). Germline lookup yields CDR1 KGHSH and CDR2 LQKENI. CDR3 length equals 15 residues. V lost 3 bases to trimming and J lost 7 bases, with 19 bases between them. The CDR3 DNA follows: TGTGCCAGCTCACCCTTTCCGGGACCTGACGGGGAGCAGTACTTC. This gives the protein CASSPFPGPDGEQYF.

This clone was picked up a small number of times. The J gene is TRBJ2-6, the V gene TRBV30; D is possibly TRBD2 (5 bases). The germline V and J ends were trimmed by 0 bases and 0 bases, with 12 bases remaining between them. The CDR3 totals 17 residues. The germline V gene has CDR1 GTSNPN and CDR2 SVGIG (reference sequence). This chain's CDR3 is CAWSVNRGNSGANVLTF. The CDR3 nucleotides are TGTGCCTGGAGTGTAAACAGAGGGAACTCTGGGGCCAACGTCCTGACTTTC. Using reference TRBV30 and TRBJ2-6 for the parts outside the CDR3, the full variable domain is SQTIHQWPATLVQPVGSPLSLECTVEGTSNPNLYWYRQAAGRGLQLLFYSVGIGQISSEVPQNLSASRPQDRQFILSSKKLLLSDSGFYLCAWSVNRGNSGANVLTFGAGSRLTVL.

This clone appeared a few times. This sequence joins TRBV7-9 and TRBJ1-6; no reliable D call. The germline CDR1 and CDR2 sequences are SEHNR and FQNEAQ (reference sequence). CDR3 length equals 15 residues. The V end was cut by 10 bases, the J end by 6 bases, with 19 bases between. The DNA for the CDR3 is TGTGCCACCCCTAAAGTGGATGGTAGTAATTCACCCCTCCACTTT. It codes for CATPKVDGSNSPLHF.

The chain carries TRBV25-1 and TRBJ2-7; TRBD1 or TRBD2 may be the D gene (5 bases each). CDR3 length equals 16 residues. Trimming stripped 4 bases from V and 3 bases from J, with 19 bases between. Germline CDR1 MGHDK, CDR2 SYGVNS. Written as DNA, the CDR3 is TGTGCCAGCAGTGCCACCGGGGCCAGAGGTCTCTACGAGCAGTACTTC. Its protein product is CASSATGARGLYEQYF.

This clone has a handful of counts. The gene calls are TRBV28 and TRBJ1-1; a weak D match, TRBD1 (5 bases). The germline V gene has CDR1 MDHEN and CDR2 SYDVKM. This CDR3 contains 14 residues. The V gene lost 9 bases and the J gene lost 0 bases, with 14 bases spanning the gap. CDR3 residues: CASLLRALNTEAFF. For the CDR3, the DNA is TGTGCCAGTCTGCTCAGGGCTCTGAACACTGAAGCTTTCTTT.